One TCR beta chain is described in this entry. Its antigen is unidentified. This same CDR3 is encoded by further DNA sequences in the sample. The length of the CDR3 is 15 residues. Germline V gives CDR1 MNHNS, CDR2 SASEGT. Trimming cost V 5 bases and J 1 base, with 12 bases left between them. This sample is part of a study of shared clonotypes between healthy human individuals. Profiled with immunoSEQ multiplex PCR; TCRdb holds only in-frame clones, not every one. The table has over 2,000,000 clones, about 94% seen once. General study results and limits: The authors expected sequencing depth to affect clonotype sharing among donors. Among four donors, roughly 5% of naive CD4 clonotypes were found in common.

CD45RO-negative CD8 cells positively selected for CCR7 made up the naive population, which excluded terminally differentiated effector memory CD45RA+ cells. The sample consisted of naive CD8+ T cells from PBMCs. The chain carries TRBV6-1 and TRBJ1-5, with a tentative D call TRBD1 (5 bases). This receptor was taken from a man aged 18 to 35 in good health. Some clones in this sample may be carry-over from other donors' samples. DNA of the CDR3: TGTGCCAGCAGTCCTCCAAGGGGAAGCAATCAGCCCCAGCATTTT. Amino acid sequence: CASSPPRGSNQPQHF.